This TCR beta chain was recorded in a study of T cell responses to AZD1222 COVID-19 vaccine. General observations from the study: The span of vaccine-associated CD4 TCRs extended across spike, with dominance at 160-218 and 743-854.

About this clone itself: Its antigen is undetermined.

The protocol was immunoSEQ multiplex PCR, while the TCRdb copy is restricted to in-frame clones and leaves out a portion. The table shows about 170,000 clones, with 90% occurring only once. Sequenced material: peripheral blood, taken on day 0 of AZD1222 vaccination. The TCR was taken from an adult in good health.

The CDR3 here is CSAARSEEQFF. CDR3 bases: TGCAGTGCTGCCCGGAGCGAGGAGCAGTTCTTC. This chain uses TRBV20-1 with TRBJ2-1, with unresolved D. The V and J ends lost 5 bases and 10 bases respectively, with 12 bases between them. CDR1 is DFQATT and CDR2 is SNEGSKA in the germline V gene (reference sequence). The length of the CDR3 is 11 residues.